Following are 26 T cell receptor beta chains from one sample sequenced in a study of T cell repertoires in cytomegalovirus infection. TCRdb reprocessed the reads via MiXCR and lists one record per CDR3 protein. This table has approximately 590,000 distinct CDR3 sequences, 40% appearing once. Antigens for these TCRs are unknown. Sequencing was performed on cultured PBMCs, taken from culture after CMV antigen stimulation. The receptor source for this set is a human donor in good health (CMV status not recorded). Some clones in this sample may be carry-over from other donors' samples.

The chain carries TRBV19 and TRBJ1-2; 9 bases match TRBD1. Germline V gene lookup returns CDR1 LNHDA and CDR2 SQIVND (reference sequence). There are 13 residues in the CDR3. With 9 bases clipped from V and 7 bases from J, the junction kept 9 bases outside the gene matches. CDR3 in amino acids: CASRDRAVVGYTF. As DNA, the CDR3 is TGTGCCAGCCGGGACAGGGCAGTTGTTGGCTACACCTTC.

This clonotype was found a few times. The rearrangement uses TRBV12-3 or TRBV12-4 and TRBJ1-4; no definite D call. Trimming pared 5 bases from V and 7 bases from J, leaving 17 bases between. The CDR3 contains 15 residues. The CDR3 region is CASSPVVGRPEKLFF. CDR3 DNA sequence: TGTGCCAGCAGTCCGGTGGTAGGGAGGCCTGAAAAACTGTTTTTT.

This sequence joins TRBV7-1 and TRBJ2-7; 7 bases align to TRBD2. Being an ORF, TRBV7-1 has a function that is uncertain. The CDR3 is 13 residues long. V shed 8 bases and J 6 bases; nucleotides not matched to a gene: 10. CDR3 protein: CASSLGTIGEQYF. The CDR3 DNA sequence: TGTGCCAGCTCCTTGGGGACTATCGGCGAGCAGTACTTC.

The chain recombines TRBV6-2 or TRBV6-3 with TRBJ2-1; D assignment may be TRBD1 or TRBD2 (6 bases each). The CDR3 length is 17 residues. In germline, CDR1 is MNHEY, CDR2 SVGEGT. V lost 0 bases and J 5 bases, leaving 17 bases between the germline ends. The CDR3 bases are TGTGCCAGCAGTTACTCGGCCGGGGGCTCCAGGAACAATGAGCAGTTCTTC. Protein: CASSYSAGGSRNNEQFF.

The gene calls are TRBV6-8 and TRBJ2-2; 14 positions match TRBD2. The CDR3 runs 17 residues. Germline CDR1 MNHGY, CDR2 SAAAGT. Losses at the gene ends were 5 bases for V and 6 bases for J; bases not matched to a gene: 8. The CDR3 is CASSRTSGGFIAGELFF. Here the CDR3 DNA reads TGTGCCAGCAGTCGGACTAGCGGGGGGTTTATAGCCGGGGAGCTGTTTTTT.

This chain connects TRBV12-3 or TRBV12-4 to TRBJ2-2; no firm D call. With 3 bases removed from V and 1 base from J, the gap between germline ends came to 6 bases. The CDR3 loop spans 14 amino acids. The CDR3 region is CASSFNGNTGELFF. The CDR3 coding sequence is TGTGCCAGCAGTTTTAATGGGAACACCGGGGAGCTGTTTTTT.

V gene TRBV6-1 combines with J gene TRBJ2-3; possibly TRBD1 for D (6 bases). The V end was cut by 2 bases, the J end by 1 base, with 7 bases between. CDR1 is MNHNS and CDR2 is SASEGT in the germline V gene. The CDR3 has 14 amino acids. In DNA, the CDR3 is TGTGCCAGCAGTGAATACAGGGGCACAGATACGCAGTATTTT. Amino acids: CASSEYRGTDTQYF.

This clonotype has at least ten counts. The chain combines TRBV7-8 with TRBJ2-1; possibly TRBD2 for D (6 bases). V lost 5 bases to trimming and J lost 5 bases, with 22 bases between them. This CDR3 is built from 17 residues. Germline values: CDR1 SGHVS, CDR2 FQNEAQ. CDR3 region: CASSLDWLPSVDNEQFF. The CDR3 coding sequence is TGTGCCAGCAGCCTAGACTGGCTCCCTAGCGTGGACAATGAGCAGTTCTTC.

The gene calls are TRBV7-8 and TRBJ2-2; D is ambiguous. CDR3 length: 12 amino acids. Germline V CDR1 and CDR2: SGHVS, FQNEAQ. V was trimmed by 9 bases and J by 2 bases, leaving 7 bases between them. The chain's CDR3 is CARKTNTGELFF. The CDR3 DNA reads TGTGCCAGAAAAACAAACACCGGGGAGCTGTTTTTT.

The rearrangement links TRBV7-2 to TRBJ1-3; D not certain. This CDR3 has 13 residues. The germline gives CDR1 SGHTA, CDR2 FQGNSA. V shed 3 bases and J shed 3 bases, with 6 bases lying between them. CDR3 sequence reads: CASSFENGNTIYF. In nucleotides, the CDR3 is TGTGCCAGCAGCTTCGAGAATGGAAACACCATATATTTT.

The rearrangement uses TRBV10-3 and TRBJ1-1; D uncertain. This CDR3 has 15 amino acids. Trimming left V 0 bases short and J 0 bases short, with 8 bases between. Looked up from germline, CDR1 is ENHRY and CDR2 is SYGVKD. CDR3 in amino acids: CAISESPGMNTEAFF. The CDR3 nucleotides read TGTGCCATCAGTGAGTCGCCAGGCATGAACACTGAAGCTTTCTTT.

The chain employs TRBV29-1 and TRBJ1-1; D remains unclear. There are 13 residues in the CDR3. The germline V gene has CDR1 SQVTM and CDR2 ANQGSEA. Between the trimmed V and J ends, which lost 5 bases and 6 bases, there was a span of 16 bases. CDR3 coding DNA: TGCAGCGTTCCCCTGGAACAAGGCCCTGAAGCTTTCTTT. The encoded protein is CSVPLEQGPEAFF.

This clonotype appeared once. The V call is TRBV28, the J call TRBJ2-5; TRBD2 might be the D (5 bases). This CDR3 is 13 amino acids long. Germline V gives CDR1 MDHEN, CDR2 SYDVKM. V was shortened by 0 bases and J by 4 bases, with 6 bases between the two germline ends. CDR3 DNA sequence: TGTGCCAGCAGTTTATGGAGGGTAGAGACCCAGTACTTC. Encoded protein: CASSLWRVETQYF.

The gene calls are TRBV27 and TRBJ2-1, with TRBD1 identical over 7 bases. The CDR3 is made up of 14 amino acids. Germline values: CDR1 MNHEY, CDR2 SMNVEV (reference sequence). The V and J ends lost 6 bases and 6 bases, in that order; junction bases with no gene match: 8. CDR3 loop: CASSQPTGSNEQFF. In DNA, the CDR3 is TGTGCCAGCAGCCAACCGACAGGGAGCAATGAGCAGTTCTTC.

The CDR3 protein is CASSQGVGLAGYEQYF. The CDR3, as DNA: TGCGCCAGCAGCCAAGGAGTGGGACTAGCGGGATACGAGCAGTACTTC. The chain uses TRBV4-1 and TRBJ2-7; 13 bases are shared with TRBD2. The ends lost 1 base at V and 4 bases at J; junction bases unmatched: 4. CDR1 is MGHRA, CDR2 YSYEKL, per germline. The CDR3 contains 16 residues.

This clonotype was detected ten times or more. This chain links TRBV7-2 with TRBJ1-4; D not resolved. Germline V gives CDR1 SGHTA, CDR2 FQGNSA. V gave up 3 bases and J gave up 3 bases, with 8 bases separating them. This CDR3 contains 14 residues. The CDR3 loop is CASSFFTANEKLFF. CDR3 coding DNA: TGTGCCAGCAGCTTTTTCACGGCTAATGAAAAACTGTTTTTT.

The rearrangement uses TRBV2 and TRBJ2-1; D unresolved. In germline, CDR1 is SNHLY, CDR2 FYNNEI. The V end lost 2 bases, the J end lost 1 base, and 6 bases lay between the germline ends. There are 14 residues in the CDR3. CDR3: CASSESVSYNEQFF. CDR3 DNA sequence: TGTGCCAGCAGTGAAAGCGTTTCCTACAATGAGCAGTTCTTC. Drawing the rest from reference TRBV2 and TRBJ2-1, the complete variable domain is EPEVTQTPSHQVTQMGQEVILRCVPISNHLYFYWYRQILGQKVEFLVSFYNNEISEKSEIFDDQFSVERPDGSNFTLKIRSTKLEDSAMYFCASSESVSYNEQFFGPGTRLTVL.

The chain couples TRBV12-3 or TRBV12-4 to TRBJ1-5; 7 positions agree with TRBD1. V was pared by 5 bases and J by 5 bases, with 9 bases of the junction left unmatched. CDR3 length: 15 residues. The DNA for the CDR3 is TGTGCCAGCAGTCAAAACCCAGGGGGGGATCAGCCCCAGCATTTT. As protein: CASSQNPGGDQPQHF.

The V call is TRBV20-1, the J call TRBJ2-1, with TRBD2 matching 9 bases. Losses at the gene ends were 3 bases for V and 6 bases for J; bases not matched to a gene: 6. Germline V gene data show CDR1 as DFQATT and CDR2 as SNEGSKA (reference sequence). The CDR3 is made up of 14 amino acids. The CDR3, as DNA: TGCAGTGCTAGGAAGGGCGGGGGGGCCAATGAGCAGTTCTTC. It codes for CSARKGGGANEQFF.

This clonotype occurred a few times. The chain combines TRBV6-8 with TRBJ2-7; 12 bases align to TRBD1. CDR3 size: 14 residues. In germline, CDR1 is MNHGY, CDR2 SAAAGT. V gave up 11 bases and J gave up 7 bases; unmatched junction bases: 12. The CDR3 DNA reads as TGTGCCTCCTCAAGGGGACAGGGGGCGGTTGAGCAGTACTTC. It encodes CASSRGQGAVEQYF.

The rearrangement joins TRBV12-3 or TRBV12-4 to TRBJ1-3; D is undetermined. The CDR3 is 16 amino acids. Between the trimmed V and J ends, which lost 2 bases and 0 bases, there was a span of 11 bases. The CDR3 sequence is CASSLYRFNSGNTIYF. CDR3 coding DNA: TGTGCCAGCAGTTTATACCGTTTCAACTCTGGAAACACCATATATTTT.

Of note for this clonotype: Relative to the germline gene, one junction end is altered; a read error may explain this. The chain couples TRBV5-4 to TRBJ2-1; TRBD2 matches at 12 bases. Germline V gene lookup returns CDR1 SGHNT and CDR2 YYREEE (reference sequence). The CDR3 has 16 residues. CDR3 sequence reads: CASSFGRTSGTFRGLF. The CDR3, as DNA: TGTGCCAGCAGCTTCGGCCGGACTAGCGGGACATTTAGGGGACTCTTC.

This clonotype was picked up a small number of times. This chain connects TRBV6-6 to TRBJ2-5, with a tentative D call TRBD2 (7 bases). This CDR3 comprises 17 residues. From germline, CDR1 is MNHNY and CDR2 SVGAGI (reference sequence). V lost 5 bases and J lost 5, with 24 bases in between. The CDR3 here is CASSDPGRAGARETQYF. Written as DNA, the CDR3 is TGTGCCAGCAGTGACCCGGGGAGGGCAGGGGCAAGGGAGACCCAGTACTTC.

The chain recombines TRBV6-2 or TRBV6-3 with TRBJ2-6; D not certain. CDR1 is MNHEY, CDR2 SVGEGT, per germline. The CDR3 length is 15 residues. V gave up 2 bases and J gave up 0 bases, with 5 bases separating them. CDR3 sequence reads: CASSYPGSGANVLTF. Written as DNA, the CDR3 is TGTGCCAGCAGTTACCCCGGCTCTGGGGCCAACGTCCTGACTTTC.

The V call is TRBV29-1, the J call TRBJ2-1; D remains unclear. CDR3 length: 13 residues. Trimming removed 2 bases at V and 9 bases at J, with 14 bases between. Germline CDR1 and CDR2: SQVTM and ANQGSEA. The CDR3 DNA follows: TGCAGCGTTGAATTAGCTTCCGCCGTTGAGCAGTTCTTC. Residues: CSVELASAVEQFF.

V usage is TRBV12-3 or TRBV12-4 and J usage is TRBJ2-3; 8 bases agree with TRBD2. The CDR3 is made up of 16 amino acids. J was trimmed by 2 bases and V by 6 bases; bases with no gene match: 10. The CDR3: CASSPRGSGATDTQYF. CDR3 bases: TGTGCCAGCAGCCCCCGTGGTAGCGGGGCCACAGATACGCAGTATTTT.